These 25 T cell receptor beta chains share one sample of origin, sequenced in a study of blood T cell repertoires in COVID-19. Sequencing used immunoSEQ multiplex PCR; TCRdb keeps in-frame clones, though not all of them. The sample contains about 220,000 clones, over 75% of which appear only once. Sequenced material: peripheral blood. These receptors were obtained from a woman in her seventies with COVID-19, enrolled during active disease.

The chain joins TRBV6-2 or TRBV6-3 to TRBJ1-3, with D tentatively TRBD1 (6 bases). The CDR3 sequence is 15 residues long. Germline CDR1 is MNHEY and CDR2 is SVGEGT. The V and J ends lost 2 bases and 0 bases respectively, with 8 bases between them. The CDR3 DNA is TGTGCCAGCAGTTACGGACAGACCTCTGGAAACACCATATATTTT. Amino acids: CASSYGQTSGNTIYF.

In nucleotides, the CDR3 is TGTGCCAGCAGCTTAGATGCAGGACAGGGTGACTATGGCTACACCTTC. It yields the protein CASSLDAGQGDYGYTF. This chain uses TRBV11-3 with TRBJ1-2, with 8 bases matching TRBD1. Trimming removed 0 bases from V and 3 bases from J; junction bases left unmatched: 6. The germline gives CDR1 SGHNT, CDR2 YENEEA. The CDR3 sequence is 16 residues long.

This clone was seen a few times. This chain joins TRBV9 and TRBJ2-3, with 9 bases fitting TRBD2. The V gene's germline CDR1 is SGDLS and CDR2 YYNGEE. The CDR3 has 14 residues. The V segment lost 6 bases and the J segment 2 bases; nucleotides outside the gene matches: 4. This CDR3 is CASKSGGTTDTQYF. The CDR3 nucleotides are TGTGCCAGCAAGAGCGGGGGGACCACAGATACGCAGTATTTT.

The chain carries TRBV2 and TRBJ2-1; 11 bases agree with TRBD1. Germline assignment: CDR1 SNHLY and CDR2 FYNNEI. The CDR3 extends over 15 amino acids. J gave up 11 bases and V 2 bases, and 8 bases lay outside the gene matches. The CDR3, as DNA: TGTGCCAGCAGTGAAAGGGGACAGGGGGGTGGGAAGCAGTTCTTC. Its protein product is CASSERGQGGGKQFF.

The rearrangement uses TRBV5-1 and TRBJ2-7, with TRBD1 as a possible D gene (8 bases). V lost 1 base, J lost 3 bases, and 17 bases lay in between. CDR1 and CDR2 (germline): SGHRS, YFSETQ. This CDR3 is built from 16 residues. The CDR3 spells CASSLNGGTGVYEQYF. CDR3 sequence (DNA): TGCGCCAGCAGCTTGAACGGGGGGACAGGTGTCTACGAGCAGTACTTC.

CDR3 coding DNA: TGCGCCAGCAGCTTGGGAGCGGCAGGGAACACTGAAGCTTTCTTT. Translation: CASSLGAAGNTEAFF. J is TRBJ1-1 and V is TRBV5-1; no clear D. The germline CDR1 and CDR2 sequences are SGHRS and YFSETQ. V dropped 0 bases and J dropped 1 base, with 10 bases sitting between them. The CDR3 length is 15 residues.

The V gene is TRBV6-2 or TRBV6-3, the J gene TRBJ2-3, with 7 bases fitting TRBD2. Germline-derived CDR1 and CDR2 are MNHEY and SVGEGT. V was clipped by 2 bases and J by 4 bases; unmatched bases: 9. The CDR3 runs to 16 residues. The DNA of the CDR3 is TGTGCCAGCAGTTACGGACTGGGAGGGCTCGCAGATACGCAGTATTTT. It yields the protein CASSYGLGGLADTQYF.

The chain's CDR3 is CASSLGVTNYGYTF. CDR3 nucleotides: TGCGCCAGCAGCTTGGGTGTGACAAACTATGGCTACACCTTC. The chain employs TRBV5-1 and TRBJ1-2; D is uncertain. The CDR3 is made up of 14 amino acids. In germline, CDR1 is SGHRS, CDR2 YFSETQ. Trimming removed 0 bases at V and 2 bases at J, with 8 bases between.

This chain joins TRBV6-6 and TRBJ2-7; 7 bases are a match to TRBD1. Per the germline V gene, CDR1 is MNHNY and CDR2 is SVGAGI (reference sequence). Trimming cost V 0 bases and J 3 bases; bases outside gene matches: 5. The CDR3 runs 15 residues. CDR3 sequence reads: CASSYSGDSRYEQYF. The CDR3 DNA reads TGTGCCAGCAGTTACTCGGGGGACAGCCGCTACGAGCAGTACTTC.

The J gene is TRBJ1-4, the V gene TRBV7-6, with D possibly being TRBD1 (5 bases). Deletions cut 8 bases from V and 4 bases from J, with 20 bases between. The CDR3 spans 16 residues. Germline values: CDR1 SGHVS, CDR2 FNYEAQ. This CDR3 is CASGAGGGTFNEKLFF. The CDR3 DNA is TGTGCCAGCGGGGCCGGGGGAGGAACCTTTAATGAAAAACTGTTTTTT.

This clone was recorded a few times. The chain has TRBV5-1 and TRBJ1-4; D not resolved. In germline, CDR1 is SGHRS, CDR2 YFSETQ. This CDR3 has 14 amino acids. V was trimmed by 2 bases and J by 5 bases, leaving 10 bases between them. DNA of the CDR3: TGCGCCAGCAGCTTAAAACAGTTAAATGAAAAACTGTTTTTT. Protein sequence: CASSLKQLNEKLFF.

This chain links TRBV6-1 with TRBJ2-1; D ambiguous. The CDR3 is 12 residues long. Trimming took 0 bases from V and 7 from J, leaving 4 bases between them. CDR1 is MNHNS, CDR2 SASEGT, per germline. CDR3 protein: CASSEARNEQFF. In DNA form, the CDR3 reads TGTGCCAGCAGTGAAGCGCGGAATGAGCAGTTCTTC.

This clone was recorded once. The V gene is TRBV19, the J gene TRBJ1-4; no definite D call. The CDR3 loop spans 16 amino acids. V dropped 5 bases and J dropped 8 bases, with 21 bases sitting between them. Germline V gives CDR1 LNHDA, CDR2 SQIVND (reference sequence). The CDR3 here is CASSYLAGQRGEKLFF. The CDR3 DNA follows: TGTGCCAGTAGTTATCTGGCAGGCCAACGGGGAGAAAAACTGTTTTTT.

DNA for the CDR3: TGTGCCAGCAGCTTGGAGTTGGCCGGGGGTCGCACCTTC. Amino acid sequence: CASSLELAGGRTF. V gene TRBV5-5 combines with J gene TRBJ1-2, with a weak D call TRBD1 (5 bases). CDR1 SGHKS and CDR2 YYEKEE come from the germline V gene (reference sequence). V dropped 0 bases and J dropped 13 bases, with 16 bases sitting between them. This CDR3 region has 13 residues.

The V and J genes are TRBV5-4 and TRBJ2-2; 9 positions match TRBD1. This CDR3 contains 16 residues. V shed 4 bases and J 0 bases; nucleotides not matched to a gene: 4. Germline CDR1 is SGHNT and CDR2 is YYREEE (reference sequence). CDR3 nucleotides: TGTGCCAGCAGCCAAGGGACAGGGCCGAACACCGGGGAGCTGTTTTTT. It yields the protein CASSQGTGPNTGELFF.

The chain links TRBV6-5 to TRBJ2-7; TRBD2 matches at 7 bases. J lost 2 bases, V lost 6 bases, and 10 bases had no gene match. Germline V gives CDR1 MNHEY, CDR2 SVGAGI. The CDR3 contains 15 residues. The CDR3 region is CASRTLAEAPYEQYF. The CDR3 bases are TGTGCCAGCAGGACCCTAGCGGAGGCCCCCTACGAGCAGTACTTC.

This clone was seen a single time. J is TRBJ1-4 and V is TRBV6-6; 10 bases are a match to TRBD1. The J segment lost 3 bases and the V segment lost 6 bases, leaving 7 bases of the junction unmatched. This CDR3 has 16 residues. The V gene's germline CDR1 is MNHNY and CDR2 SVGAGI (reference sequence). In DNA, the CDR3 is TGTGCCAGCAGCCGGGACAGGGGAAGGGCTAATGAAAAACTGTTTTTT. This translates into CASSRDRGRANEKLFF.

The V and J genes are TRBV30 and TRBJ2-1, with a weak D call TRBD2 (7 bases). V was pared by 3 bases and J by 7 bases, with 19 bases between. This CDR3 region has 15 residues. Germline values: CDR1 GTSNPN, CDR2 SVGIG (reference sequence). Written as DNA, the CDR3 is TGTGCCTGGAGCTTAGTCGGGGGGCTCGGGAATGAGCAGTTCTTC. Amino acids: CAWSLVGGLGNEQFF.

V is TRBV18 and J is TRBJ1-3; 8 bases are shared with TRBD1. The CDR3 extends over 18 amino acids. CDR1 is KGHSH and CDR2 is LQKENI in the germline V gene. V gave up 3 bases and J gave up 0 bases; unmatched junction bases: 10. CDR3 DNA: TGTGCCAGCTCACCTTTTACTGGGACAGGCCCCTCTGGAAACACCATATATTTT. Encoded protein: CASSPFTGTGPSGNTIYF.

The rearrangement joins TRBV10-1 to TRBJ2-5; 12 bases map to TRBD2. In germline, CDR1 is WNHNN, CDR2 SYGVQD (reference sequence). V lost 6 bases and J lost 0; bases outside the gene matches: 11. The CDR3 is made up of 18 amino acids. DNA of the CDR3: TGCGCCAGCAGGGGGCCGACTAGCGGGGGCGCATACCAAGAGACCCAGTACTTC. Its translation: CASRGPTSGGAYQETQYF.

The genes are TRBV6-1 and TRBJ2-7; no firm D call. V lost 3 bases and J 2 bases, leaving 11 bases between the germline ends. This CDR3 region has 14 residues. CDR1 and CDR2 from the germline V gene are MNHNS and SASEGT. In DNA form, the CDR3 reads TGTGCCAGCAGTGATCAGCGTAACGCCTACGAGCAGTACTTC. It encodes CASSDQRNAYEQYF.

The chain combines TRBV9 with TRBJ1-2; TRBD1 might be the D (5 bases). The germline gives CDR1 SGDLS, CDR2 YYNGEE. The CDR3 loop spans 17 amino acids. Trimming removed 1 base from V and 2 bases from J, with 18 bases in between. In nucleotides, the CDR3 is TGTGCCAGCAGCGTATTTCGGGGGACGACAAGAAACTATGGCTACACCTTC. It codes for CASSVFRGTTRNYGYTF.

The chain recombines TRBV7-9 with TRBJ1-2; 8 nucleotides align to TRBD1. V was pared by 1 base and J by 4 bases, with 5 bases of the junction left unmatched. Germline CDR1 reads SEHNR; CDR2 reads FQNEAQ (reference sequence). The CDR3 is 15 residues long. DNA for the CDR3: TGTGCCAGCAGCTTAGACGACAGGGGCCTCTATGGCTACACCTTC. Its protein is CASSLDDRGLYGYTF.

The CDR3 DNA reads as TGTGCCAGCAGCTTGGCGGGGGATCAGCCCCAGCATTTT. It encodes CASSLAGDQPQHF. The chain combines TRBV5-4 with TRBJ1-5; weak D call: TRBD1 (5 bases). V dropped 0 bases and J dropped 5 bases, with 6 bases sitting between them. Per germline, CDR1 SGHNT and CDR2 YYREEE (reference sequence). The CDR3 runs 13 residues.

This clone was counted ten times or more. CDR3 DNA sequence: TGTGCCAGCAGTTACCGCAGCGGTCAAAGAGGTAGTGAGCAGTTCTTC. As protein: CASSYRSGQRGSEQFF. The chain is built from TRBV6-5 and TRBJ2-1; tentative D call: TRBD2 (5 bases). CDR1 and CDR2 from the germline V gene are MNHEY and SVGAGI. The CDR3 totals 16 residues. V was trimmed by 2 bases and J by 9 bases, leaving 20 bases between them.